The 8 T cell receptor beta chains below were found in one sample sequenced in a study of cytomegalovirus exposure and HLA in healthy donors. With 60 Vbeta and 13 Jbeta primers, the PCR was carried out. Profiled with immunoSEQ multiplex PCR; TCRdb holds only in-frame clones, not every one. The table includes about 140,000 clones, about 76% detected once. The sample taken for sequencing was PBMCs. These receptors were taken from a female donor in good health and CMV-seronegative.

Here the CDR3 DNA reads TGTGCCACCATGAGGATGGGACAGGGGGGACTCTACGAGCAGTACTTC. Translation: CATMRMGQGGLYEQYF. The chain has TRBV7-8 and TRBJ2-7; 11 bases match TRBD1. The CDR3 is 16 residues long. Unmatched junction bases numbered 14, after V lost 10 bases and J lost 3 bases. Germline values: CDR1 SGHVS, CDR2 FQNEAQ.

The chain couples TRBV27 to TRBJ2-7, with 10 positions matching TRBD2. Germline trimming cut 6 bases from V and 1 base from J; bases unmatched to any gene: 3. The CDR3 has 14 residues. The germline CDR1 and CDR2 sequences are MNHEY and SMNVEV (reference sequence). The CDR3 nucleotides read TGTGCCAGCAGAAGACTAGCGGGTTCCTACGAGCAGTACTTC. Its translation is CASRRLAGSYEQYF.

The chain uses TRBV30 and TRBJ2-5; 10 bases agree with TRBD2. Looked up from germline, CDR1 is GTSNPN and CDR2 is SVGIG (reference sequence). The CDR3 contains 14 residues. The V segment lost 2 bases and the J segment 2 bases; nucleotides outside the gene matches: 2. CDR3 nucleotides: TGTGCCTGGAGTAGCGGGGGGGGACAAGAGACCCAGTACTTC. Protein product: CAWSSGGGQETQYF.

The V call is TRBV21-1, the J call TRBJ2-4; the D call TRBD1 from the table was never checked on the DNA. TRBV21-1 represents a pseudogene. The CDR3 is 15 amino acids. For the CDR3, the DNA is TGTGCCAGCAGCCCACAGGGTCCGGCCAAAAACATTCAGTACTTC. Translating it yields CASSPQGPAKNIQYF.

The genes are TRBV6-4 and TRBJ2-1, with a possible D match to TRBD1 (6 bases). Trimming removed 4 bases from V and 3 bases from J, with 13 bases in between. The germline V gene encodes CDR1 MRHNA and CDR2 SNTAGT. This CDR3 comprises 15 residues. In DNA, the CDR3 is TGTGCCAGCAGTGCTCCTGGACAGAGCTACAATGAGCAGTTCTTC. This sequence encodes CASSAPGQSYNEQFF.

This rearrangement joins TRBV7-2 to TRBJ2-7; D might be TRBD2 (6 bases). CDR1 and CDR2 from the germline V gene are SGHTA and FQGNSA. The V gene lost 5 bases and the J gene lost 3 bases, with 14 bases spanning the gap. The CDR3 runs to 14 residues. CDR3 coding DNA: TGTGCCAGCAGCCGATACGGGACTGTCTACGAGCAGTACTTC. It translates to CASSRYGTVYEQYF.

V is TRBV5-6 and J is TRBJ1-5; no firm D call. The CDR3 extends over 15 amino acids. Per germline, CDR1 SGHDT and CDR2 YYEEEE. V was trimmed by 4 bases and J by 0 bases, leaving 11 bases between them. In DNA form, the CDR3 reads TGTGCCAGCAGCCGCGGAGGTAATAGCAATCAGCCCCAGCATTTT. Encoded protein: CASSRGGNSNQPQHF.

The V call is TRBV29-1, the J call TRBJ1-4; D remains unclear. CDR1 is SQVTM, CDR2 ANQGSEA, per germline. This CDR3 has 12 amino acids. V lost 5 bases and J 10 bases, leaving 14 bases between the germline ends. The CDR3 reads CSVSHPSGKLFF. The CDR3 region has the DNA TGCAGCGTTTCCCATCCTTCGGGAAAACTGTTTTTT.